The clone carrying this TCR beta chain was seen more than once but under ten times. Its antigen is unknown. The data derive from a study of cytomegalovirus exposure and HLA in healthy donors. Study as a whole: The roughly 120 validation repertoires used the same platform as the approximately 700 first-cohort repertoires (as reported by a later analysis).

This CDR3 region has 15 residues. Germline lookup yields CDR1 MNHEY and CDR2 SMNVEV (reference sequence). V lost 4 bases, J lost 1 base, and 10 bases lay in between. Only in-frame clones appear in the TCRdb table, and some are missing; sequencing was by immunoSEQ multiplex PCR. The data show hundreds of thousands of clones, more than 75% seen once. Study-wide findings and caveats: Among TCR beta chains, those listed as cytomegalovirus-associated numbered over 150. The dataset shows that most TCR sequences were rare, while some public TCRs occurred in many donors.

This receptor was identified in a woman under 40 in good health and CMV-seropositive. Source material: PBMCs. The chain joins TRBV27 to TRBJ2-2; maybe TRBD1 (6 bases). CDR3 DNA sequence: TGTGCCAGCAGTTCGCCGGGACAGAACACCGGGGAGCTGTTTTTT. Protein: CASSSPGQNTGELFF.